This passage covers 23 T cell receptor beta chains from one sample sequenced in a study of beta chain features in type 1 diabetes. Since all of the isolated RNA was reverse transcribed, expressed TCRB transcripts were what got sequenced. Clones were read by immunoSEQ multiplex PCR, and TCRdb kept only the in-frame ones, dropping some. The sample lists 850,000 to 900,000 clones, roughly 15% occurring once. Sequenced material: naive CD4+ T cells from blood. The receptor set was obtained from a woman between 18 and 30 years old in good health.

The sample holds a few counts of this clone. The chain employs TRBV5-1 and TRBJ2-6; TRBD1 agrees at 9 bases. The V and J ends lost 4 bases and 0 bases, in that order; junction bases with no gene match: 17. Germline lookup yields CDR1 SGHRS and CDR2 YFSETQ. CDR3 length: 21 amino acids. DNA of the CDR3: TGCGCCAGCAGCCGAGTGAGGCTTCAACAGGGGGCTTACTCTGGGGCCAACGTCCTGACTTTC. This gives the protein CASSRVRLQQGAYSGANVLTF.

This clone showed up just a few times. This rearrangement joins TRBV21-1 to TRBJ2-5; the table's D call of TRBD2 was not tested on the DNA. TRBV21-1 is flagged as a pseudogene. This CDR3 region has 17 residues. The CDR3 spells CASSKGAQRVYLETQYF. The CDR3, as DNA: TGTGCCAGCAGCAAAGGAGCCCAGCGGGTTTATCTAGAGACCCAGTACTTC.

Regarding this clone: The sample holds other DNA sequences that translate to the same CDR3. The chain recombines TRBV7-2 with TRBJ2-3; unclear D gene. The CDR3 length is 14 residues. V was clipped by 5 bases and J by 0 bases, with 9 bases between them. Germline loops: CDR1 SGHTA, CDR2 FQGNSA. The chain's CDR3 is CASSRDSSTDTQYF. The CDR3, as DNA: TGTGCCAGCAGCCGTGACTCTAGCACAGATACGCAGTATTTT.

This clone has just a few counts. The DNA for the CDR3 is TGTGCCAGCAGCCCTCAGGGGAACGGAGAGACCCAGTACTTC. Amino acids: CASSPQGNGETQYF. J is TRBJ2-5 and V is TRBV9; D is possibly TRBD1 (6 bases). The length of the CDR3 is 14 residues. Germline assignment: CDR1 SGDLS and CDR2 YYNGEE. V dropped 4 bases and J dropped 4 bases, with 14 bases sitting between them.

The CDR3 DNA sequence: TGTGCCAGCTCACTCACAGGTGACGTGCCCGTGAACACTGAAGCTTTCTTT. The encoded protein is CASSLTGDVPVNTEAFF. This chain joins TRBV18 and TRBJ1-1, with D perhaps TRBD1 (5 bases). Trimming took 4 bases from V and 0 from J, leaving 18 bases between them. The CDR3 has 17 amino acids. Germline CDR1 KGHSH, CDR2 LQKENI.

This clone was counted a few times. The chain is built from TRBV28 and TRBJ2-5; a possible D gene is TRBD1 (5 bases). Trimming took 2 bases from V and 4 from J, leaving 5 bases between them. Germline V gene sequence: CDR1 MDHEN, CDR2 SYDVKM. This CDR3 comprises 12 residues. The DNA of the CDR3 is TGTGCCAGCAGTTTAAGGGGAGAGACCCAGTACTTC. Translating it yields CASSLRGETQYF. The full variable domain, in which reference TRBV28 and TRBJ2-5 provide the parts outside the CDR3, is DVKVTQSSRYLVKRTGEKVFLECVQDMDHENMFWYRQDPGLGLRLIYFSYDVKMKEKGDIPEGYSVSREKKERFSLILESASTNQTSMYLCASSLRGETQYFGPGTRLLVL.

The table lists this clone with a few counts. The chain employs TRBV11-2 and TRBJ2-7, with D possibly TRBD2 on 6 matching bases. Trimming cost V 1 base and J 3 bases, with 10 bases left between them. Germline V gene sequence: CDR1 SGHAT, CDR2 FQNNGV. The CDR3 has 14 amino acids. CDR3 in DNA: TGTGCCAGCAGCTTAGCTGGGGGGTACTACGAGCAGTACTTC. This translates into CASSLAGGYYEQYF.

The chain employs TRBV5-4 and TRBJ2-3; D might be TRBD1 or TRBD2, each matching 5 bases. The germline CDR1 and CDR2 sequences are SGHNT and YYREEE (reference sequence). This CDR3 contains 14 residues. Trimming shortened V by 4 bases and J by 4 bases, and 13 bases separated the two germline ends. The CDR3 region has the DNA TGTGCCAGCAGCCCCGGGACCCAGGCAGATACGCAGTATTTT. Amino acids: CASSPGTQADTQYF.

This clone has ten or more counts. This CDR3 is also generated by other DNA sequences in the sample. The V gene is TRBV7-2, the J gene TRBJ2-2; no definite D call. V was clipped by 6 bases and J by 1 base, with 3 bases between them. Germline CDR1 and CDR2: SGHTA and FQGNSA. The CDR3 extends over 12 amino acids. CDR3 DNA sequence: TGTGCCAGCAGACTGAACACCGGGGAGCTGTTTTTT. This sequence encodes CASRLNTGELFF.

This clone appeared a few times. This chain links TRBV19 with TRBJ2-1; 14 bases line up with TRBD2. This CDR3 comprises 13 residues. The trim removed 10 bases at V and 7 bases at J, leaving 3 bases unmatched. Looked up from germline, CDR1 is LNHDA and CDR2 is SQIVND (reference sequence). CDR3 nucleotides: TGTGCCACCAGACTAGCGGGAGGGAATGAGCAGTTCTTC. Translation gives CATRLAGGNEQFF. Variable domain in full (rest from reference TRBV19 and TRBJ2-1): DGGITQSPKYLFRKEGQNVTLSCEQNLNHDAMYWYRQDPGQGLRLIYYSQIVNDFQKGDIAEGYSVSREKKESFPLTVTSAQKNPTAFYLCATRLAGGNEQFFGPGTRLTVL.

This clone was seen more than once but under ten times. This sample includes further DNA sequences coding for the same CDR3. This chain links TRBV6-6 with TRBJ2-2, with 7 bases lining up with TRBD2. Germline V gene sequence: CDR1 MNHNY, CDR2 SVGAGI (reference sequence). With V trimmed by 3 bases and J by 1 base, 2 bases remained unmatched. The CDR3 runs to 15 residues. The CDR3 nucleotides read TGTGCCAGCAGTTATTTAGCGGGGAACACCGGGGAGCTGTTTTTT. It translates to CASSYLAGNTGELFF.

This clone was seen a few times. The chain employs TRBV6-6 and TRBJ2-1; no definite D call. Between the trimmed V and J ends, which lost 4 bases and 10 bases, there was a span of 17 bases. Germline CDR1 reads MNHNY; CDR2 reads SVGAGI (reference sequence). The CDR3 contains 14 residues. For the CDR3, the DNA is TGTGCCAGCAGTTCCCCCGGGCGCCAGCTGGAGCAGTTCTTC. Protein sequence: CASSSPGRQLEQFF.

The sample holds a few counts of this clone. J is TRBJ2-1 and V is TRBV4-3; D is possibly TRBD1 (6 bases). Germline V gene sequence: CDR1 LGHNA, CDR2 YSLEER. This CDR3 spans 15 amino acids. Trimming shortened V by 4 bases and J by 0 bases, and 10 bases separated the two germline ends. Here the CDR3 reads CASSPDRSSYNEQFF. As DNA, the CDR3 is TGCGCCAGCAGCCCAGACAGGAGCTCCTACAATGAGCAGTTCTTC.

The J gene is TRBJ2-2, the V gene TRBV4-1; TRBD2 is a possible D gene (5 bases). The CDR3 sequence is 18 residues long. Germline assignment: CDR1 MGHRA and CDR2 YSYEKL. Deletions cut 4 bases from V and 3 bases from J, with 21 bases between. The CDR3 reads CASSRRNTRNADTGELFF. CDR3 DNA: TGCGCCAGCAGCCGGCGTAACACTAGGAACGCTGACACCGGGGAGCTGTTTTTT.

CDR3 DNA sequence: TGTGCCAGCAGCTTCAAGGGTAATGAGCAGTTCTTC. Protein sequence: CASSFKGNEQFF. The rearrangement links TRBV5-4 to TRBJ2-1; D gene unclear. CDR1 and CDR2 from the germline V gene are SGHNT and YYREEE (reference sequence). V was pared by 2 bases and J by 7 bases, with 7 bases between. The CDR3 is made up of 12 amino acids.

This clone was counted between two and nine times. The chain carries TRBV7-9 and TRBJ1-2; TRBD1 matches at 7 bases. This CDR3 contains 18 residues. Trimming cost V 3 bases and J 6 bases; bases outside gene matches: 19. CDR1 is SEHNR, CDR2 FQNEAQ, per germline (reference sequence). DNA of the CDR3: TGTGCCAGCAGCTTTGTCCCTGGGACAGTAATGGTTTCTCATGGCTACACCTTC. It translates to CASSFVPGTVMVSHGYTF.

This clone was recorded a few times. The J gene is TRBJ2-5, the V gene TRBV6-5, with D possibly TRBD2 on 6 matching bases. V gave up 4 bases and J gave up 1 base, with 10 bases separating them. The CDR3 contains 14 residues. Germline CDR1 is MNHEY and CDR2 is SVGAGI. The DNA of the CDR3 is TGTGCCAGCAGTTTTAGCGGAACCCAAGAGACCCAGTACTTC. This encodes CASSFSGTQETQYF.

The chain recombines TRBV13 with TRBJ2-1; 9 positions agree with TRBD2. The CDR3 totals 15 residues. The V gene's germline CDR1 is PRHDT and CDR2 FYEKMQ (reference sequence). Trimming took 7 bases from V and 7 from J; bases not matched to a gene: 11. Here the CDR3 DNA reads TGTGCCAGCACCCTAGCTGGCGGGAGGGTTAATGAGCAGTTCTTC. Translated, it gives CASTLAGGRVNEQFF.

The chain has TRBV29-1 and TRBJ1-2; possible D gene TRBD1, 5 bases. The germline gives CDR1 SQVTM, CDR2 ANQGSEA. The CDR3 runs 14 residues. The V end lost 3 bases, the J end lost 7 bases, and 18 bases lay between the germline ends. DNA of the CDR3: TGCAGCGTTGAGGGCCCGGGACCCGAGGTTGGCTACACCTTC. The encoded protein is CSVEGPGPEVGYTF.

V and J are TRBV6-1 and TRBJ1-5, with D perhaps TRBD1 (5 bases). Germline CDR1 is MNHNS and CDR2 is SASEGT. V was shortened by 2 bases and J by 6 bases, with 11 bases between the two germline ends. The CDR3 contains 14 residues. The CDR3 DNA reads as TGTGCCAGCAGTGAATCGGGGGTTGGTCAGCCCCAGCATTTT. Translating it yields CASSESGVGQPQHF.

This clone was recorded a few times. J is TRBJ2-2 and V is TRBV9; weak D call: TRBD2 (6 bases). This CDR3 contains 13 residues. Trimming took off 6 bases at V and 7 bases at J, with 13 bases between the two ends. Per the germline V gene, CDR1 is SGDLS and CDR2 is YYNGEE. The DNA of the CDR3 is TGTGCCAGCAACGGAGGGATGGACGGGGAGCTGTTTTTT. It codes for CASNGGMDGELFF.

This rearrangement joins TRBV28 to TRBJ2-3; D tentatively fits TRBD1 or TRBD2 (5 bases each). Germline CDR1 MDHEN, CDR2 SYDVKM. Trimming removed 4 bases at V and 4 bases at J, with 15 bases between. The CDR3 extends over 15 amino acids. CDR3 residues: CASSSPGLGADTQYF. The CDR3 nucleotides are TGTGCCAGCAGTTCTCCAGGGTTGGGGGCAGATACGCAGTATTTT.

J is TRBJ2-1 and V is TRBV7-2; D gene uncertain. This CDR3 is 13 amino acids long. Trimming stripped 4 bases from V and 7 bases from J, with 11 bases between. Germline-derived CDR1 and CDR2 are SGHTA and FQGNSA. CDR3: CASSSPRWNEQFF. The CDR3 DNA sequence: TGTGCCAGCAGCTCGCCTCGGTGGAATGAGCAGTTCTTC.